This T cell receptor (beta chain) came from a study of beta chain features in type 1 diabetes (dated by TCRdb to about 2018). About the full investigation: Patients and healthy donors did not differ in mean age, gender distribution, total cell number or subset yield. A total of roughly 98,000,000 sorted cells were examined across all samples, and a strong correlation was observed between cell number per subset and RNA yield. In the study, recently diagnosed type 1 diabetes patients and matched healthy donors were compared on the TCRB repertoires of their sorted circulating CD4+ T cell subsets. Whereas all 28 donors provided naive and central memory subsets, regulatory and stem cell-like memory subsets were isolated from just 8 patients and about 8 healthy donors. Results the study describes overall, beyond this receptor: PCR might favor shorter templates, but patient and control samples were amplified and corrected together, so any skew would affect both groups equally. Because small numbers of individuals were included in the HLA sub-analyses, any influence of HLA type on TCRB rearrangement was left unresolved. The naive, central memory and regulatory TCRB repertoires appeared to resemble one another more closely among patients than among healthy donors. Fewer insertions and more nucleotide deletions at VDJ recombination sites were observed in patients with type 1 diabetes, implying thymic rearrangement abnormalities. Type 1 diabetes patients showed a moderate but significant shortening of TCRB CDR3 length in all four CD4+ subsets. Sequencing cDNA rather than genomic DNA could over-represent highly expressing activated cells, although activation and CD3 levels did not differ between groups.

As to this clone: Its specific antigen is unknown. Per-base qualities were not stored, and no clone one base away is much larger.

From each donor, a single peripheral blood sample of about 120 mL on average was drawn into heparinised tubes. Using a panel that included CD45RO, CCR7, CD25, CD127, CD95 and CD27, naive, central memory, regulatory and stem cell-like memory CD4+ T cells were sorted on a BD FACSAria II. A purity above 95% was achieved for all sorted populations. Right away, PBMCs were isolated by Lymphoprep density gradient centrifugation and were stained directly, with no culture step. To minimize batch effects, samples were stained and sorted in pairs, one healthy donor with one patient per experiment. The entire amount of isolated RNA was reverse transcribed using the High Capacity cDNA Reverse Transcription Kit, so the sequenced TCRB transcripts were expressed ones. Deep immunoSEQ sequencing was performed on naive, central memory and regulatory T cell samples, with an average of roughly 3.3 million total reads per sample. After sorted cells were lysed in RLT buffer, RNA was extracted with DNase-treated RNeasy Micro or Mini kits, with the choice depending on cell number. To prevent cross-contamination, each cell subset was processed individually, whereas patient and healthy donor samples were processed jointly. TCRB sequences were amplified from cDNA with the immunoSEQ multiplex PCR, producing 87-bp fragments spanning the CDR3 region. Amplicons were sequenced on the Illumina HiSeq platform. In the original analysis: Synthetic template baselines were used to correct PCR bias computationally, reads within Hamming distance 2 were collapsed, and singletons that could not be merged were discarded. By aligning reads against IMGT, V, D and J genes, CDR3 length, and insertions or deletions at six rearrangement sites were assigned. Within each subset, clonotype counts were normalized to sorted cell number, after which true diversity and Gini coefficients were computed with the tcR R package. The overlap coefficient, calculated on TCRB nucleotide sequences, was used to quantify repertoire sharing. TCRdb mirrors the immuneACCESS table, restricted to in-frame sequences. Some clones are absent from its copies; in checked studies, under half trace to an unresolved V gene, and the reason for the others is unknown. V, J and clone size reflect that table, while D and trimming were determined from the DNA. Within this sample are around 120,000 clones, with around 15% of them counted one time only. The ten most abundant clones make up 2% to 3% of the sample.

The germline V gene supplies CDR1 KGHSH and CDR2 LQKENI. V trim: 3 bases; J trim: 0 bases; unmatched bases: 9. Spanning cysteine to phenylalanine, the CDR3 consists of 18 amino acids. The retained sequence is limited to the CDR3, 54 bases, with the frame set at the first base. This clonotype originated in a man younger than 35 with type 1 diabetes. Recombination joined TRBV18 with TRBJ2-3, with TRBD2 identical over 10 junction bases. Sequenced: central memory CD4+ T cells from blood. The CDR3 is CASSPRLTSGTSTDTQYF. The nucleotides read TGTGCCAGCTCACCTCGTCTCACTAGCGGGACTAGCACAGATACGCAGTATTTT.